This TCR beta chain was sequenced for a study of blood T cell repertoires in COVID-19. About the study: The analysed material was cDNA or gDNA that came from T cells, B-cell-depleted T cells, or PBMCs.

In the authors' methods: Reference gene primer amplification yielded estimated nucleated cell counts. Assay: immunoSEQ multiplex PCR; the TCRdb copy retains only in-frame clones and omits some. That table supplies the V and J calls and clone size; D and trimming were determined from the DNA. The table records roughly 190,000 clones, 84% of them present only once. Trimming stripped 4 bases from V and 3 bases from J, with 9 bases between. The CDR3 loop spans 13 amino acids. Germline V gene sequence: CDR1 WNHNN, CDR2 SYGVQD (reference sequence). This rearrangement joins TRBV10-1 to TRBJ1-1; perhaps TRBD1 as D (6 bases). This clonotype was obtained from a man aged 25-40 years with active or convalescent COVID-19. Input material: peripheral blood. The CDR3 protein is CASSVGQHTEAFF. DNA of the CDR3: TGCGCCAGCAGTGTAGGACAGCACACTGAAGCTTTCTTT.